A single sample gave rise to the 15 T cell receptor beta chains below, sequenced in a study of monozygotic twins with inflammatory bowel disease. TCRdb reprocessed the 5' RACE reads and keeps a single row for each CDR3 protein, giving no DNA. The sample features 300,000 to 350,000 distinct CDR3 sequences, with around 2% in its top ten. What was sequenced was blood. The source of these receptors is a human donor with ulcerative colitis or Crohn's disease, or a healthy co-twin of an affected twin (not recorded which).

The chain links TRBV6-2 or TRBV6-3 to TRBJ2-7; TCRdb returns TRBD1, unconfirmable since there is no DNA. Germline V gene lookup returns CDR1 MNHEY and CDR2 SVGEGT. The CDR3 has 15 amino acids. CDR3 region: CASRMGFSPHGEQYF.

The chain has TRBV20-1 and TRBJ1-6; TCRdb gives TRBD1 as the D gene, but with no DNA this cannot be confirmed. The CDR3 spans 14 residues. Germline V gene sequence: CDR1 DFQATT, CDR2 SNEGSKA (reference sequence). Here the CDR3 reads CSARQGARNSPLHF.

V gene TRBV28 combines with J gene TRBJ2-3; TCRdb indicates TRBD1, and absent DNA this call remains unverified. In germline, CDR1 is MDHEN, CDR2 SYDVKM. CDR3 size: 19 residues. CDR3 sequence: CASSWGFSDSLNTTDTQYF.

The chain links TRBV29-1 to TRBJ2-5; TCRdb indicates TRBD1, and absent DNA this call remains unverified. The V gene's germline CDR1 is SQVTM and CDR2 ANQGSEA. The CDR3 runs 12 residues. The CDR3 is CSVATGSETQYF.

This chain links TRBV14 with TRBJ2-1; the TCRdb D gene call, TRBD1, has no DNA to confirm it. The CDR3 has 19 residues. Per germline, CDR1 SGHDN and CDR2 FVKESK. The CDR3 is CASSQEEIWTVNGYNEQFF.

The V call is TRBV20-1, the J call TRBJ2-7; TCRdb reports TRBD2, a call that lacks DNA to check it against. The germline CDR1 and CDR2 sequences are DFQATT and SNEGSKA (reference sequence). The CDR3 extends over 14 amino acids. CDR3 residues: CSARVASGVYEQYF.

The V gene is TRBV12-3 or TRBV12-4, the J gene TRBJ1-1; TCRdb proposes TRBD1, but this gene call is untestable without DNA. This CDR3 has 15 amino acids. The CDR3 spells CASSLTGQSNSEAFF.

The J gene is TRBJ2-1, the V gene TRBV12-3 or TRBV12-4; checking the TCRdb D call of TRBD2 is not possible without DNA. The CDR3 spans 14 residues. The CDR3: CASSSGGGINEQFF.

The rearrangement joins TRBV20-1 to TRBJ1-5; as DNA is missing, the TRBD1 call by TCRdb cannot be tested. The germline V gene encodes CDR1 DFQATT and CDR2 SNEGSKA (reference sequence). The CDR3 is 12 residues long. The CDR3 loop is CSAAPGNQPQHF.

The chain carries TRBV29-1 and TRBJ2-7; with no DNA, the TCRdb D assignment of TRBD1 cannot be verified. The CDR3 is 12 amino acids. Germline lookup yields CDR1 SQVTM and CDR2 ANQGSEA. This chain's CDR3 is CSARTGGYEQYF.

The chain carries TRBV7-2 and TRBJ1-1. The germline gives CDR1 SGHTA, CDR2 FQGNSA. The CDR3 spans 17 residues. Here the CDR3 reads CASSDGLTRVKNTEAFF.

This sequence joins TRBV5-1 and TRBJ2-3. Germline V gives CDR1 SGHRS, CDR2 YFSETQ. The CDR3 runs 15 residues. The CDR3 reads CASSSGGIVGDTQYF.

The J gene is TRBJ2-2, the V gene TRBV5-1. The length of the CDR3 is 14 residues. From germline, CDR1 is SGHRS and CDR2 YFSETQ. The CDR3: CASSGRTNTGELFF.

CDR3 in amino acids: CASTLPWLAGDNEQFF. The chain links TRBV7-9 to TRBJ2-1; TCRdb's assignment of TRBD2 cannot be checked, as there is no DNA. The CDR3 is 16 residues long. Germline CDR1 and CDR2: SEHNR and FQNEAQ (reference sequence).

The chain links TRBV11-1 to TRBJ2-1; with no DNA, the TCRdb D assignment of TRBD1 cannot be verified. CDR1 and CDR2 from the germline V gene are SGHAT and FQDESV (reference sequence). There are 18 residues in the CDR3. The CDR3 reads CASSLRIWGPSSYNEQFF.